These T cell receptor beta chains were read from a single sample in a study of shared clonotypes between healthy human individuals. Profiled with immunoSEQ multiplex PCR; TCRdb holds only in-frame clones, not every one. The sample has about 600,000 clones; nearly 97% are singletons. The sequencing sample was made of naive CD8+ T cells sorted from blood. The receptors were sampled from a woman in her twenties or thirties in good health. CDR3s include the opening cysteine and the closing phenylalanine or tryptophan. D genes are given only for firm matches. The size field is filled for only some rows; it gives once, few, many or a size class.

d_gene	v_gene	j_gene	abundance	CDR3nt	CDR3aa
.	TRBV6-5	TRBJ2-7	once	TGTGCCAGCAGTTCGGGAGCTAGCTTCTACGAGCAGTACTTC	CASSSGASFYEQYF
TRBD2	TRBV27	TRBJ2-1	.	TGTGCCAGCAGGAAACAGGTAGCGGGGTACAATGAGCAGTTCTTC	CASRKQVAGYNEQFF
.	TRBV27	TRBJ1-2	.	TGTGCCAGCAGTCCTCACCCTCCCCGGGCGGACTATGGCTACACCTTC	CASSPHPPRADYGYTF
.	TRBV11-2	TRBJ2-1	.	TGTGCCAGCAGCTTGGGTGTTTTGGTCTCCTACAATGAGCAGTTCTTC	CASSLGVLVSYNEQFF
.	TRBV7-9	TRBJ2-7	.	TGTGCCAGCACCTTACCCTATACGGACGAGCAGTACTTC	CASTLPYTDEQYF
.	TRBV28	TRBJ2-5	.	TGTGCCAGCAGTTACAGGGCGGGGCGGGAGACCCAGTACTTC	CASSYRAGRETQYF
TRBD1	TRBV19	TRBJ1-4	.	TGTGCCAGTACGCCGACGGGGCAGGGGGGAACTAATGAAAAACTGTTTTTT	CASTPTGQGGTNEKLFF
TRBD2	TRBV2	TRBJ2-7	once	TGTGCCATCCAAGCGGGAGGGATCCCCTACGAGCAGTACTTC	CAIQAGGIPYEQYF
.	TRBV4-1	TRBJ2-5	.	TGCGCCAGCAGCAAGGCCGGCCCTCAAGGGACCCAGTACTTC	CASSKAGPQGTQYF
.	TRBV7-9	TRBJ2-2	.	TGTGCCAGCAGCCCTAGAACAGGGAGGAACACCGGGGAGCTGTTTTTT	CASSPRTGRNTGELFF
.	TRBV19	TRBJ2-1	.	TGTGCCAGTAGCGACTACGACGGTCTAGTCGAGAGCGGGTTGGGTGGACACAATGAGCAGTTCTTC	CASSDYDGLVESGLGGHNEQFF
TRBD2	TRBV5-6	TRBJ2-7	.	TGTGCCAGCAGCTCGGGACTAGTCTCCTACGAGCAGTACTTC	CASSSGLVSYEQYF
.	TRBV4-1	TRBJ1-2	.	TGCGCCAGCAGCCAAGAGCCCGGGGGTGGTAACTATGGCTACACCTTC	CASSQEPGGGNYGYTF
.	TRBV28	TRBJ1-1	.	TGTGCCAGCAGTTTATGGCTAGACATGAACACTGAAGCTTTCTTT	CASSLWLDMNTEAFF
TRBD1	TRBV6-1	TRBJ2-7	.	TGTGCCAGCAGTGAAGATTCCGGGACAGGGGTATACGAGCAGTACTTC	CASSEDSGTGVYEQYF
.	TRBV7-9	TRBJ1-5	.	TGTGCCAGCAGCTTCAGGTTTTGCAATCAGCCCCAGCATTTT	CASSFRFCNQPQHF
.	TRBV6-5	TRBJ2-7	.	TGTGCCAGCAGTTACGGTGGCGAGACTTACGAGCAGTACTTC	CASSYGGETYEQYF
.	TRBV2	TRBJ1-1	.	TGTGCCAGGGTTGACATGAACACTGAAGCTTTCTTT	CARVDMNTEAFF
TRBD1	TRBV5-6	TRBJ1-5	.	TGTGCCAGCAGTCGTACAGGGGACCAGCCCCAGCATTTT	CASSRTGDQPQHF
.	TRBV2	TRBJ2-5	once	TGTGCCAGCAGTGAAGCGTTCCGGTTAGGGGAGACCCAGTACTTC	CASSEAFRLGETQYF
TRBD2	TRBV7-2	TRBJ2-7	.	TGTGCCAGCAGCCTGACTAGCGGGAGCTTCGACGAGCAGTACTTC	CASSLTSGSFDEQYF
TRBD2	TRBV7-9	TRBJ2-1	once	TGTGCCAGCAGCCCCCCCACTAGCGGGAGCCACCTTTACAATGAGCAGTTCTTC	CASSPPTSGSHLYNEQFF
TRBD2	TRBV18	TRBJ2-7	.	TGTGCCAGCTCCCCCAGCGGGAGGGCCGAATACGAGCAGTACTTC	CASSPSGRAEYEQYF
TRBD2	TRBV27	TRBJ2-1	.	TGTGCCAGCAGTTACGGGGGAGGGGCCTACAATGAGCAGTTCTTC	CASSYGGGAYNEQFF
.	TRBV2	TRBJ1-1	.	TGTGCCAGCAGCCCGGGGGAGGCCCTTAGGAACACTGAAGCTTTCTTT	CASSPGEALRNTEAFF
TRBD1	TRBV11-2	TRBJ2-7	.	TGTGCCAGCAGCGTGGACAGGGGGGAGCAGTACTTC	CASSVDRGEQYF
TRBD1	TRBV29-1	TRBJ1-1	.	TGCAGCGTTGAAGATGTCACCAGGGGGTGGACTGAAGCTTTCTTT	CSVEDVTRGWTEAFF
.	TRBV7-9	TRBJ2-1	.	TGTGCCAGCAGCTACAACGGCGTATCCTACAATGAGCAGTTCTTC	CASSYNGVSYNEQFF
.	TRBV4-1	TRBJ1-5	.	TGCGCCAGCAGCCAAGCTGTCGGGCTCAATCAGCCCCAGCATTTT	CASSQAVGLNQPQHF
.	TRBV7-9	TRBJ2-1	few	TGTGCCAGCAGCGAACACAATGAGCAGTTCTTC	CASSEHNEQFF
.	TRBV28	TRBJ2-2	.	TGTGCCAGCAGTTTCTCAAGGAACACCGGGGAGCTGTTTTTT	CASSFSRNTGELFF
TRBD2	TRBV2	TRBJ2-7	.	TGTGCCAGCAGTGAAAGGGCTAGCGGGAGCTACGAGCAGTACTTC	CASSERASGSYEQYF
TRBD2	TRBV4-1	TRBJ2-2	.	TGCGCCAGCAGCCAAGTTGGTTTAGCGGGAGGTTGGACTAACACCGGGGAGCTGTTTTTT	CASSQVGLAGGWTNTGELFF
TRBD2	TRBV28	TRBJ2-7	.	TGTGCCAGCAGTTCTCCGACTAGCGGGAGGGCCGTGGGCTACGAGCAGTACTTC	CASSSPTSGRAVGYEQYF
.	TRBV5-1	TRBJ1-1	.	TGCGCCAGCAGCTTAGGAACTGAAGCTTTCTTT	CASSLGTEAFF
.	TRBV27	TRBJ1-2	.	TGTGCCAGCAGTTTAGGTCTGGGGCTTCGTGGCTACACCTTC	CASSLGLGLRGYTF
TRBD1	TRBV15	TRBJ2-7	.	TGTGCCACCAGCGAACAGGGGGCAACTTATCCCTACGAGCAGTACTTC	CATSEQGATYPYEQYF
TRBD2	TRBV19	TRBJ2-1	.	TGTGCCAGTAGTCCACGGGGGGGCTCCTACAATGAGCAGTTCTTC	CASSPRGGSYNEQFF
.	TRBV6-1	TRBJ1-5	once	TGTGCCAGCAGTGAATGGGCAGGGACGACTGGTCAGCCCCAGCATTTT	CASSEWAGTTGQPQHF
.	TRBV9	TRBJ2-2	.	TGTGCCAGCAGCGTAGCGCAAAGGACGCGCGAACCCGGGGAGCTGTTTTTT	CASSVAQRTREPGELFF
.	TRBV28	TRBJ2-2	.	TGTGCCAGCAGCCTCCTGGGGGCGGGGTCGAACACCGGGGAGCTGTTTTTT	CASSLLGAGSNTGELFF
.	TRBV28	TRBJ1-1	.	TGTGCCAGCAGTTTTCTTTATCGTTACGGGAACACTGAAGCTTTCTTT	CASSFLYRYGNTEAFF
TRBD2	TRBV5-6	TRBJ2-1	once	TGTGCCAGCAGCCCCGCGGGGGGCGATGAGCAGTTCTTC	CASSPAGGDEQFF
.	TRBV14	TRBJ2-7	once	TGTGCCAGCAGCCAAGTTGGGGACGGAGACTACGAGCAGTACTTC	CASSQVGDGDYEQYF
.	TRBV19	TRBJ2-7	.	TGTGCCAGTAGTGCCGCGGGGCTTGCCTCCTACGAGCAGTACTTC	CASSAAGLASYEQYF
TRBD2	TRBV7-9	TRBJ2-1	.	TGTGCCAGCAGTCGAGCGGGGAGTTACAATGAGCAGTTCTTC	CASSRAGSYNEQFF
.	TRBV7-8	TRBJ2-7	.	TGTGCCAGCAGCTTAGACTGGGACAACTACGAGCAGTACTTC	CASSLDWDNYEQYF
.	TRBV6-6	TRBJ2-7	.	TGTGCCAGCTCCCAGGGGCACTACGAGCAGTACTTC	CASSQGHYEQYF
.	TRBV28	TRBJ2-2	.	TGTGCCAGCAGTTTAAGAGAGGGGACACCGAACACCGGGGAGCTGTTTTTT	CASSLREGTPNTGELFF
.	TRBV28	TRBJ2-2	once	TGTGCCAGCAACCAGGCCTTAGCGACCGGGGAGCTGTTTTTT	CASNQALATGELFF
.	TRBV27	TRBJ2-1	once	TGTGCCAGCGGGCACAGGGTGAATGAGCAGTTCTTC	CASGHRVNEQFF
.	TRBV19	TRBJ2-3	.	TGTGCCAGTAGTATTTCCGCCTGGGATACGCAGTATTTT	CASSISAWDTQYF
.	TRBV11-3	TRBJ2-7	once	TGTGCCAGCAGCTTAAGGGGGGAATACGAGCAGTACTTC	CASSLRGEYEQYF
.	TRBV5-6	TRBJ2-5	.	TGTGCCAGCAGCTCCGGACTCGAAGAGACCCAGTACTTC	CASSSGLEETQYF
.	TRBV4-1	TRBJ2-1	.	TGCGCCAGCAGTCTTACTAGTCATGAGCAGTTCTTC	CASSLTSHEQFF